This entry lists 21 T cell receptor beta chains sequenced from one sample in a study of T cell responses to AZD1222 COVID-19 vaccine. Sequenced by immunoSEQ multiplex PCR; TCRdb stores in-frame clones only, minus some. The sample lists roughly 83,000 clones, 86% occurring once. The sequences come from peripheral blood, collected on day 0 of AZD1222 vaccination. These receptors all stem from an adult in good health.

The genes are TRBV18 and TRBJ2-7; 7 bases match TRBD1. Germline V gene lookup returns CDR1 KGHSH and CDR2 LQKENI. Trimming removed 1 base from V and 5 bases from J; junction bases left unmatched: 11. The CDR3 runs to 16 residues. CDR3 bases: TGTGCCAGCTCACCACTAAGACAGGGAGTGGACCACGAGCAGTACTTC. It yields the protein CASSPLRQGVDHEQYF.

The chain recombines TRBV6-2 or TRBV6-3 with TRBJ1-2; 12 bases line up with TRBD1. Per germline, CDR1 MNHEY and CDR2 SVGEGT. The CDR3 is 15 residues long. Trimming took 0 bases from V and 7 from J; bases not matched to a gene: 3. This CDR3 reads CASSYSGQGAAGYTF. The CDR3 coding sequence is TGTGCCAGCAGTTACTCGGGACAGGGGGCGGCTGGCTACACCTTC.

The J gene is TRBJ2-1, the V gene TRBV5-1, with a possible D match to TRBD2 (6 bases). The germline CDR1 and CDR2 sequences are SGHRS and YFSETQ. The CDR3 consists of 12 residues. V was cut by 4 bases and J by 12 bases, with 14 bases left in between. CDR3 residues: CASSLGDSRQFF. CDR3 coding DNA: TGCGCCAGCAGCCTAGGGGACTCCCGGCAGTTCTTC.

The chain carries TRBV19 and TRBJ2-1; unclear D gene. The CDR3 is 14 residues long. CDR1 and CDR2 from the germline V gene are LNHDA and SQIVND (reference sequence). V lost 3 bases, J lost 6 bases, and 12 bases lay in between. In DNA form, the CDR3 reads TGTGCCAGTAGTATCAGTGGGCTCTCCAATGAGCAGTTCTTC. Translated: CASSISGLSNEQFF.

This chain uses TRBV7-9 with TRBJ1-6; 7 bases are shared with TRBD1. V lost 1 base to trimming and J lost 2 bases; unmatched junction nucleotides: 5. This CDR3 region has 17 residues. Germline V gene sequence: CDR1 SEHNR, CDR2 FQNEAQ (reference sequence). This CDR3 is CASSLVTGATYNSPLHF. The CDR3 bases are TGTGCCAGCAGCTTAGTTACAGGGGCCACCTATAATTCACCCCTCCACTTT.

V and J are TRBV25-1 and TRBJ1-2, with a weak D call TRBD1 (6 bases). V was shortened by 6 bases and J by 0 bases, with 14 bases between the two germline ends. There are 15 residues in the CDR3. Germline V gives CDR1 MGHDK, CDR2 SYGVNS. The CDR3 DNA reads as TGTGCCAGCAGCTCCGACAGGAGGACTAACTATGGCTACACCTTC. It codes for CASSSDRRTNYGYTF.

V gene TRBV21-1 combines with J gene TRBJ1-2. TRBV21-1 corresponds to a pseudogene. This CDR3 spans 10 amino acids. The CDR3 DNA reads TGTGCCACCTCAAGCTATGGCTACACCTTC. Residues: CATSSYGYTF.

As concerns this clone: In the same sample, other DNA sequences code for this CDR3. The chain is built from TRBV19 and TRBJ2-6; no firm D call. This CDR3 spans 14 amino acids. Germline V CDR1 and CDR2: LNHDA, SQIVND (reference sequence). The V gene lost 4 bases and the J gene lost 0 bases, with 4 bases spanning the gap. The CDR3 DNA sequence: TGTGCCAGTAGTAAAGCCTCTGGGGCCAACGTCCTGACTTTC. The encoded protein is CASSKASGANVLTF.

The rearrangement joins TRBV27 to TRBJ1-1; TRBD1 aligns across 8 bases. V dropped 4 bases and J dropped 1; count of bases not matched to a gene: 2. Germline CDR1 reads MNHEY; CDR2 reads SMNVEV (reference sequence). This CDR3 has 14 amino acids. CDR3 DNA: TGTGCCAGCAGTTCGGACAGGGCGAACACTGAAGCTTTCTTT. It translates to CASSSDRANTEAFF.

V usage is TRBV10-3 and J usage is TRBJ1-5; D uncertain. The germline V gene has CDR1 ENHRY and CDR2 SYGVKD. V was shortened by 4 bases and J by 5 bases, with 12 bases between the two germline ends. The CDR3 has 14 residues. CDR3 protein: CAISATGRDQPQHF. For the CDR3, the DNA is TGTGCCATCAGTGCCACTGGAAGGGATCAGCCCCAGCATTTT.

The chain links TRBV7-2 to TRBJ2-1; 12 bases agree with TRBD2. V shed 1 base and J 8 bases; nucleotides not matched to a gene: 3. Germline V gene lookup returns CDR1 SGHTA and CDR2 FQGNSA. There are 15 residues in the CDR3. CDR3 in DNA: TGTGCCAGCAGCTTAGGCTCTAGCGGGAGGGATGAGCAGTTCTTC. As protein: CASSLGSSGRDEQFF.

The rearrangement uses TRBV19 and TRBJ1-5; no clear D. Looked up from germline, CDR1 is LNHDA and CDR2 is SQIVND (reference sequence). Trimming left V 1 base short and J 9 bases short, with 10 bases between. This CDR3 spans 13 amino acids. The CDR3: CASSIVDLSPQHF. The DNA of the CDR3 is TGTGCCAGTAGTATAGTAGACCTATCGCCCCAGCATTTT.

V usage is TRBV5-1 and J usage is TRBJ2-2; possible D gene TRBD2, 5 bases. V was cut by 4 bases and J by 3 bases, with 10 bases left in between. CDR1 SGHRS and CDR2 YFSETQ come from the germline V gene. This CDR3 spans 14 amino acids. The CDR3 coding sequence is TGCGCCAGCAGCGCAGGACTTTACACCGGGGAGCTGTTTTTT. Amino acids: CASSAGLYTGELFF.

This clone was observed a few times. This chain links TRBV9 with TRBJ2-7; D remains unclear. This CDR3 has 15 amino acids. Germline values: CDR1 SGDLS, CDR2 YYNGEE. Trimming removed 4 bases from V and 4 bases from J, with 18 bases in between. The CDR3 loop reads CASSPSSSPYYEQYF. The CDR3 DNA is TGTGCCAGCAGCCCCTCCTCGAGCCCATATTACGAGCAGTACTTC.

V gene TRBV4-3 combines with J gene TRBJ1-5, with 9 positions matching TRBD1. Trimming at V came to 4 bases and at J to 0 bases, leaving 13 bases not matched to a gene. Germline V gives CDR1 LGHNA, CDR2 YSLEER. CDR3 length equals 19 residues. The CDR3 DNA sequence: TGCGCCAGCAGCCGAGCGTGTGGGACAGGGAGCGTTAGCAATCAGCCCCAGCATTTT. Translation: CASSRACGTGSVSNQPQHF.

The CDR3, as DNA: TGCAGCGTTGAGGACAGGGTCTCCAATGAGCAGTTCTTC. Translating it yields CSVEDRVSNEQFF. This chain uses TRBV29-1 with TRBJ2-1, with 8 bases matching TRBD1. Germline V CDR1 and CDR2: SQVTM, ANQGSEA. There are 13 residues in the CDR3. The V and J ends lost 3 bases and 6 bases, in that order; junction bases with no gene match: 4.

With respect to this clone: A junction boundary mismatches the germline segment, possibly from a read error. The chain carries TRBV6-2 or TRBV6-3 and TRBJ1-2; 9 nucleotides align to TRBD1. CDR3 length: 11 amino acids. Germline loops: CDR1 MNHEY, CDR2 SVGEGT. The CDR3 nucleotides are TGTGCCAGCAGTGATGGGACAGGGTATAACTTC. Protein: CASSDGTGYNF.

This clone was seen only a few times. CDR3 amino acids: CASRVGIRITIICGYTF. CDR3 nucleotide sequence: TGTGCCAGCAGGGTTGGGATTCGAATAACCATAATCTGTGGCTACACCTTC. The chain recombines TRBV2 with TRBJ1-2, with D hard to call. The germline V gene encodes CDR1 SNHLY and CDR2 FYNNEI. The length of the CDR3 is 17 residues. Trimming left V 6 bases short and J 7 bases short, with 27 bases between.

The V call is TRBV12-3 or TRBV12-4, the J call TRBJ1-1, with 7 positions matching TRBD1. The CDR3 loop spans 13 amino acids. V shed 5 bases and J 7 bases; nucleotides not matched to a gene: 7. The CDR3 DNA is TGTGCCAGCAGTCACGGGACAGTAATTGAAGCTTTCTTT. Amino acids: CASSHGTVIEAFF.

This chain connects TRBV9 to TRBJ1-2; possibly TRBD1 for D (6 bases). V shed 0 bases and J shed 5 bases, with 17 bases lying between them. The CDR3 has 16 residues. Germline V CDR1 and CDR2: SGDLS, YYNGEE. Here the CDR3 reads CASSVVQGPLPYGYTF. Here the CDR3 DNA reads TGTGCCAGCAGCGTAGTTCAGGGGCCACTTCCATATGGCTACACCTTC.

V and J are TRBV30 and TRBJ1-2; a weak D match, TRBD1 (6 bases). This CDR3 has 16 residues. Germline loops: CDR1 GTSNPN, CDR2 SVGIG (reference sequence). V was clipped by 2 bases and J by 0 bases, with 16 bases between them. The CDR3 protein is CAWSTPYRDTNYGYTF. As DNA, the CDR3 is TGTGCCTGGAGTACCCCATACAGGGACACTAACTATGGCTACACCTTC. The variable domain in full, completed from reference TRBV30 and TRBJ1-2, reads SQTIHQWPATLVQPVGSPLSLECTVEGTSNPNLYWYRQAAGRGLQLLFYSVGIGQISSEVPQNLSASRPQDRQFILSSKKLLLSDSGFYLCAWSTPYRDTNYGYTFGSGTRLTVV.